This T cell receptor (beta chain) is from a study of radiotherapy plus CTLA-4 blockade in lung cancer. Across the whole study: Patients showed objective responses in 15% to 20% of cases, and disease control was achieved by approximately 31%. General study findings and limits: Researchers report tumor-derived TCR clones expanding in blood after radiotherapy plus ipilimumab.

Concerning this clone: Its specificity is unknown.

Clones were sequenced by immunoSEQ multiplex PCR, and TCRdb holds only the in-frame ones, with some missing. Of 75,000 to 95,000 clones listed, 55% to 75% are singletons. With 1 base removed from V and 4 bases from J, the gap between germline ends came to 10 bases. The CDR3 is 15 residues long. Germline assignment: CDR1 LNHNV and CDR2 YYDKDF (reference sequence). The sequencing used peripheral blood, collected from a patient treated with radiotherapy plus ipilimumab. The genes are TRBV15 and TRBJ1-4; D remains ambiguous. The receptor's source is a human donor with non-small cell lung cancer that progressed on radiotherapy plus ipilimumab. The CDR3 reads CATSRGAQINEKLFF. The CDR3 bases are TGTGCCACCAGCAGAGGGGCACAGATTAATGAAAAACTGTTTTTT.